This paragraph covers one T cell receptor (beta chain) sequence. The CDR3 runs to 13 residues. Trimming cost V 6 bases and J 2 bases; bases outside gene matches: 3. Germline V gene data show CDR1 as MNHNY and CDR2 as SVGAGI (reference sequence). The data originate from a study of OX40 agonist ivuxolimab in advanced cancers. Turning to the study itself: Males comprised 70% to 90% of the group, whose mean age was approximately 60 years (range 23 to 79).

Repertoires were generated with immunoSEQ multiplex PCR, while TCRdb's copy carries only in-frame clones and drops some. The data contain 70,000 or so clones, roughly nine tenths of them singletons. Here the sequenced sample was CD4+ or CD8+ T cells sorted from blood, taken in a trial of the OX40 agonist ivuxolimab. This rearrangement joins TRBV6-6 to TRBJ1-2; 7 nucleotides align to TRBD1. This TCR came from an adult with an advanced solid tumor such as melanoma, head and neck, liver or kidney cancer. The DNA for the CDR3 is TGTGCCAGCAGAGCGACAGGGAACTATGGCTACACCTTC. Amino acids: CASRATGNYGYTF.